The rows below give T cell receptor beta chains drawn from one sample of a study of shared T cell receptors in the human thymus. TCRdb's table, derived via immunoSEQ multiplex PCR, lists solely in-frame clones and lacks some. The table records hundreds of thousands of clones, around 87% of them present only once. These data were likewise used in another study, on human thymus T cells.

The sequencing sample was made of thymocytes. Receptors were obtained from a boy under two years old with a congenital heart defect. The CDR3 runs from the conserved cysteine through the conserved F or W. D genes are given only for firm matches. Some rows mark clone size as missing; the rest say once, few, many or name a class of expanded clone.

d_call | clone_size | j_call | v_call | cdr3_nt | cdr3_aa
TRBD1 | - | TRBJ1-5 | TRBV25-1 | TGTGCCAGCAGCCTACAGGGGACCTACAATCAGCCCCAGCATTTT | CASSLQGTYNQPQHF
TRBD2 | once | TRBJ2-1 | TRBV19 | TGTGCCAGTAGTTCCCGACTAGCGGGAGCCCATCCCCCGTTCTTC | CASSSRLAGAHPPFF
- | - | TRBJ2-7 | TRBV28 | TGTGCCAGCAGTTTTCATAGCGGGGTGCAGGGGGACGAGCAGTACTTC | CASSFHSGVQGDEQYF
- | - | TRBJ2-7 | TRBV7-6 | TGTGCCAGCAGCTTAGTCGAGTCCTACGAGCAGTACTTC | CASSLVESYEQYF
- | - | TRBJ2-7 | TRBV10-3 | TGTGCCATCAGTACCTTCAGTAAACGGGAGCCCCACTACGAGCAGTACTTC | CAISTFSKREPHYEQYF
- | - | TRBJ2-5 | TRBV4-1 | TGCGCCAGCAGCCAAGGAGGGAGTGTCCAAGAGACCCAGTACTTC | CASSQGGSVQETQYF
TRBD1 | - | TRBJ2-7 | TRBV2 | TGTGCCACACAGGGGGCCACCTACGAGCAGTACTTC | CATQGATYEQYF
TRBD2 | - | TRBJ2-1 | TRBV2 | TGTGCCAGCAGAGCAACTAGCGGGAGGGACAATGAGCAGTTCTTC | CASRATSGRDNEQFF
TRBD1 | few | TRBJ1-1 | TRBV5-5 | TGTGCCAGCAGAGTACAGGGGCACACTGAAGCTTTCTTT | CASRVQGHTEAFF
- | - | TRBJ2-7 | TRBV5-1 | TGCGCCAGCAGCGCACCTGGCGGGGACAGATACTCCTACGAGCAGTACTTC | CASSAPGGDRYSYEQYF
TRBD1 | - | TRBJ2-7 | TRBV19 | TGTGCCAGTAGTCCTCGGACAGGGGTTGTCATGGGGCAGTACTTC | CASSPRTGVVMGQYF
- | - | TRBJ2-1 | TRBV5-6 | TGTGCCAGCAGCGGGCGGGACAGAGTCAATGAGCAGTTCTTC | CASSGRDRVNEQFF
- | - | TRBJ2-5 | TRBV27 | TGTGCCAGCAGTTTAGACAGAAAGTACCAAGAGACCCAGTACTTC | CASSLDRKYQETQYF
- | - | TRBJ2-7 | TRBV5-6 | TGTGCCAGCAGCTTGACCGGGACCTACGAGCAGTACTTC | CASSLTGTYEQYF
TRBD1 | - | TRBJ1-5 | TRBV7-2 | TGTGCCAGCAGCACCCGACAGGGGTATAGCAATCAGCCCCAGCATTTT | CASSTRQGYSNQPQHF
- | - | TRBJ2-3 | TRBV27 | TGTGCCAGCAGTTTCGGAGACGCCCCAGATACGCAGTATTTT | CASSFGDAPDTQYF
TRBD1 | - | TRBJ1-5 | TRBV7-8 | TGTGCCAGCAGCGGGACAGCTGGGCCTTATAGCAATCAGCCCCAGCATTTT | CASSGTAGPYSNQPQHF
- | - | TRBJ1-2 | TRBV12-5 | TGTGCTAGTGGTTTGGTAACCAGGGCTGGCTACACCTTC | CASGLVTRAGYTF
- | - | TRBJ2-6 | TRBV6-6 | TGTGCCAGCAGTTACAGCACTAGCCCTGGGGCCAACGTCCTGACTTTC | CASSYSTSPGANVLTF
- | - | TRBJ2-5 | TRBV6-1 | TGTGCCAGCAGTGATGAGCAGGGCCAAGAGACCCAGTACTTC | CASSDEQGQETQYF
- | - | TRBJ2-3 | TRBV30 | TGTGCCTGGAGCAGCAACTGGGACTTCACAGATACGCAGTATTTT | CAWSSNWDFTDTQYF
- | - | TRBJ2-7 | TRBV9 | TGTGCCAGCAGCCCGAACAGGGCGCCGGGGGAGCAGTACTTC | CASSPNRAPGEQYF
TRBD1 | - | TRBJ2-5 | TRBV5-1 | TGCGCCAGCAGCTCCGGGACAGCTCCTCCAGAGACCCAGTACTTC | CASSSGTAPPETQYF
TRBD2 | once | TRBJ2-7 | TRBV4-2 | TGTGCCAGCAGCCAAGATATAGGAACGGGACTAGCGGACTACGAGCAGTACTTC | CASSQDIGTGLADYEQYF
TRBD1 | - | TRBJ2-7 | TRBV28 | TGTGCCAGCAGTTCCGCCGATACAGGGGGCGGGTACGAGCAGTACTTC | CASSSADTGGGYEQYF